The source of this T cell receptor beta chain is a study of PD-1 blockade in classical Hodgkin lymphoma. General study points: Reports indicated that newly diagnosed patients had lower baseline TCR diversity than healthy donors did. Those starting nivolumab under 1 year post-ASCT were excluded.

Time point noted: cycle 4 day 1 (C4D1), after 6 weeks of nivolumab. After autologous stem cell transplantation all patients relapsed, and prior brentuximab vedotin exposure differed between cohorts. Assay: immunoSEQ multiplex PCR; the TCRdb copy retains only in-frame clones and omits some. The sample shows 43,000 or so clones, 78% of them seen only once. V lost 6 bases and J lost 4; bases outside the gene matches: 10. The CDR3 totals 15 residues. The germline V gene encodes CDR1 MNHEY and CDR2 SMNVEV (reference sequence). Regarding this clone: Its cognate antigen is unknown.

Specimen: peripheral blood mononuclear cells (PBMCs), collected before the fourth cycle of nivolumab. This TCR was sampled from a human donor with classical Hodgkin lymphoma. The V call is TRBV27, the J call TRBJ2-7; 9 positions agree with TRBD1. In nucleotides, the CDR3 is TGTGCCAGCAGACCCCAGGGGACAGGGTTTTACGAGCAGTACTTC. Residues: CASRPQGTGFYEQYF.